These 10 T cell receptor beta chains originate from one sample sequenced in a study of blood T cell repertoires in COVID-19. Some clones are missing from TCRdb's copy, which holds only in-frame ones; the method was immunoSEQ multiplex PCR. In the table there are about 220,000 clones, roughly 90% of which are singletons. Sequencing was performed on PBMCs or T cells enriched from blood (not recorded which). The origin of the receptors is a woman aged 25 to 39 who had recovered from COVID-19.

CDR3 residues: CATSDPGQGAGETQYF. In nucleotides, the CDR3 is TGTGCCACCAGTGACCCCGGACAGGGGGCCGGAGAGACCCAGTACTTC. V usage is TRBV24-1 and J usage is TRBJ2-5; 11 bases match TRBD1. V was clipped by 4 bases and J by 4 bases; unmatched bases: 7. This CDR3 comprises 16 residues. Germline CDR1 reads KGHDR; CDR2 reads SFDVKD.

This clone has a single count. The CDR3, as DNA: TGTGCCAGTAGGTCCAGCGGGGGGGCCAGAGAGACCCAGTACTTC. This codes for CASRSSGGARETQYF. The chain is built from TRBV19 and TRBJ2-5; TRBD2 matches at 10 bases. Trimming at V came to 6 bases and at J to 4 bases, leaving 8 bases not matched to a gene. The CDR3 is 15 amino acids. In germline, CDR1 is LNHDA, CDR2 SQIVND (reference sequence).

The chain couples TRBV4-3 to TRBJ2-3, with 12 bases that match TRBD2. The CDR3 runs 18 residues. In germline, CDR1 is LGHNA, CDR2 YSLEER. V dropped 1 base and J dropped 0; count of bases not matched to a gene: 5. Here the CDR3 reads CASSQGPGLAGSTDTQYF. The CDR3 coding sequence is TGCGCCAGCAGCCAAGGCCCCGGACTAGCGGGGAGCACAGATACGCAGTATTTT.

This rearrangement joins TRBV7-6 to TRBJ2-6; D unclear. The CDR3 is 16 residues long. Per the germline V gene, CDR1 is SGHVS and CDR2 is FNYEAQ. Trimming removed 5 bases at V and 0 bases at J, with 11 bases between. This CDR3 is CASSDVWSSGANVLTF. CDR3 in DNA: TGTGCCAGCAGCGACGTTTGGAGCTCTGGGGCCAACGTCCTGACTTTC. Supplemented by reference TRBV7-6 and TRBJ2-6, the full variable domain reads GAGVSQSPRYKVTKRGQDVALRCDPISGHVSLYWYRQALGQGPEFLTYFNYEAQQDKSGLPNDRFSAERPEGSISTLTIQRTEQRDSAMYRCASSDVWSSGANVLTFGAGSRLTVL.

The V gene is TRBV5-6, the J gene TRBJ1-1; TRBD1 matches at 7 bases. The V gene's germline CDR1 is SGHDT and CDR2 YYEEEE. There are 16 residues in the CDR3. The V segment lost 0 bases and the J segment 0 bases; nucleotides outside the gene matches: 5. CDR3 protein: CASSLETGVLNTEAFF. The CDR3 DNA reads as TGTGCCAGCAGCTTGGAAACAGGGGTCCTGAACACTGAAGCTTTCTTT.

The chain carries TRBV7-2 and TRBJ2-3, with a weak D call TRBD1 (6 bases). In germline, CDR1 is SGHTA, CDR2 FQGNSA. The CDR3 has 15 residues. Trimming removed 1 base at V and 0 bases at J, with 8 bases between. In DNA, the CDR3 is TGTGCCAGCAGCTTAGGGGGGCCCAGCACAGATACGCAGTATTTT. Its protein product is CASSLGGPSTDTQYF.

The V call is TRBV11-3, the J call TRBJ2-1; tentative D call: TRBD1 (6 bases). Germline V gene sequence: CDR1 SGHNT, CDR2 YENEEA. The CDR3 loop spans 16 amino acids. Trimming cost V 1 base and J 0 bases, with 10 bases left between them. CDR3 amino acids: CASSLGGRPSYNEQFF. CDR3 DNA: TGTGCCAGCAGCTTAGGGGGGCGTCCCTCCTACAATGAGCAGTTCTTC.

CDR3 loop: CASSIRLLNTEAFF. For the CDR3, the DNA is TGTGCCAGTAGTATTCGACTTTTGAACACTGAAGCTTTCTTT. V and J are TRBV19 and TRBJ1-1; D ambiguous. Deletions cut 3 bases from V and 0 bases from J, with 8 bases between. The CDR3 totals 14 residues. Germline CDR1 and CDR2: LNHDA and SQIVND (reference sequence).

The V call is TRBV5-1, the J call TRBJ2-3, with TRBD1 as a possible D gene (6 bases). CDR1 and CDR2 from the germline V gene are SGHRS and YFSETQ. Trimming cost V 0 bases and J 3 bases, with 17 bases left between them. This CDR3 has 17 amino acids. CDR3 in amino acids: CASSLGGGHGRTDTQYF. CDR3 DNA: TGCGCCAGCAGCTTGGGTGGGGGCCACGGTAGGACAGATACGCAGTATTTT.

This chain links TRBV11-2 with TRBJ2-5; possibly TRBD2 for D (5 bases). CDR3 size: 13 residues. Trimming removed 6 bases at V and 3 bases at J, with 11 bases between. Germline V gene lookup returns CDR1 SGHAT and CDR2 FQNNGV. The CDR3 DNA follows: TGTGCCAGCAGTTATCGGCGGGAAGAGACCCAGTACTTC. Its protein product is CASSYRREETQYF.